The text below deals with one TCR beta chain. The antigen remains undetermined. These data belong to a study of cytomegalovirus exposure and HLA in healthy donors. Notes on the study in general: In a later analysis, an Asian-associated ancestry cluster reportedly showed fewer N-insertions than the approximately 640-donor mean.

PCR primers comprised 60 Vbeta and 13 Jbeta primers. Sequencing used immunoSEQ multiplex PCR; TCRdb keeps in-frame clones, though not all of them. The data contain roughly 120,000 clones, 79% of them singletons. At sampling all donors were nominally healthy, likely with unrecorded immune exposures. The source of this sequence is a woman between 18 and 29 years old in good health and CMV-seropositive. The sample was PBMCs.

In DNA, the CDR3 is TGTGCCAGCAGCGTAGGCGGCCACGGAGAAGGAAACACCATATATTTT. Amino acid sequence: CASSVGGHGEGNTIYF. The rearrangement links TRBV9 to TRBJ1-3, with D unresolved. From germline, CDR1 is SGDLS and CDR2 YYNGEE. V dropped 0 bases and J dropped 4 bases, with 14 bases sitting between them. This CDR3 has 16 amino acids. Full variable domain (rest looked up from reference TRBV9 and TRBJ1-3): DSGVTQTPKHLITATGQRVTLRCSPRSGDLSVYWYQQSLDQGLQFLIQYYNGEERAKGNILERFSAQQFPDLHSELNLSSLELGDSALYFCASSVGGHGEGNTIYFGEGSWLTVV.